This T cell receptor beta chain was recorded in a study of T-cell reconstitution after alpha-beta-depleted transplantation in children. Study results and caveats: Surviving recipient T cells and intrathymic progenitors accounted for some patients' high TCRbeta diversity at day 60. Several hundred rapidly expanded clones from non-depleted graft cells reportedly supplied alpha-beta T cells about two months post-transplant.

Per germline, CDR1 SGHVS and CDR2 FNYEAQ. Trimming at V came to 5 bases and at J to 3 bases, leaving 7 bases not matched to a gene. The CDR3 spans 15 residues. This clonotype appeared many times. The antigen is undetermined. Unique molecular identifiers were used in preparing the TCRbeta library. Each CDR3 protein gets one entry after TCRdb re-called the PCR reads with MiXCR. The sample has around 30,000 distinct CDR3 sequences; 5% to 7% are singletons. This chain connects TRBV7-6 to TRBJ2-3; TRBD2 matches 8 bases. The specimen comprised peripheral blood, sampled 60 days after TCRalphabeta/CD19-depleted stem cell transplant. The clonotype was recovered from a child less than two years old who had a stem cell transplant for acute myeloid leukemia, so the T cells may come from the graft donor. CDR3: CASSANGGGTDTQYF. CDR3 sequence (DNA): TGTGCCAGCAGCGCCAACGGGGGGGGTACAGATACGCAGTATTTT.